This T cell receptor beta chain was profiled in a study of PD-1 blockade in classical Hodgkin lymphoma. Study at large: Nivolumab dosed at 3 mg/kg went to patients intravenously every 2 weeks.

Every patient relapsed after autologous stem cell transplantation, and brentuximab vedotin exposure varied. Per the germline V gene, CDR1 is SGHRS and CDR2 is YFSETQ. Germline trimming cut 4 bases from V and 6 bases from J; bases unmatched to any gene: 15. The CDR3 has 16 amino acids. TCRdb's copy holds only in-frame clones and misses some; the assay was immunoSEQ multiplex PCR. The table records roughly 13,000 clones, around 92% of them present only once. The V call is TRBV5-1, the J call TRBJ1-2; 7 bases map to TRBD1. The receptor's source is a human donor with classical Hodgkin lymphoma. Source: peripheral blood mononuclear cells (PBMCs), taken at baseline. CDR3 sequence: CASSPGSTGGGHGYTF. CDR3 nucleotide sequence: TGCGCCAGCAGCCCCGGGAGCACAGGAGGGGGCCATGGCTACACCTTC.